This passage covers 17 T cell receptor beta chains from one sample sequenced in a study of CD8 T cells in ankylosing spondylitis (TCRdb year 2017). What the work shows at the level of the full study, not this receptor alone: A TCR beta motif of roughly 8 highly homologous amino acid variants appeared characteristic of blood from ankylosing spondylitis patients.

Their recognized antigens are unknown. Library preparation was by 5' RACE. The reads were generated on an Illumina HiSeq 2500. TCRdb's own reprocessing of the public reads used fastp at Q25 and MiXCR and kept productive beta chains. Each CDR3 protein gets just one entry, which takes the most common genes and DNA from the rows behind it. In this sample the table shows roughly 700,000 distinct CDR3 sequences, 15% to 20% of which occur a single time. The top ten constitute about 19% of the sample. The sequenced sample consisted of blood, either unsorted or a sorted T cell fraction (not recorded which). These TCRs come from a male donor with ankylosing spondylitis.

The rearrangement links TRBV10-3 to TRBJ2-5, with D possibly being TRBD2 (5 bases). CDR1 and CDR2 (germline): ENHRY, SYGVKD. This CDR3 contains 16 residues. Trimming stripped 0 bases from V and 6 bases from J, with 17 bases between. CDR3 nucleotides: TGTGCCATCAGTGAGTCCTCTAGCAACCCTCGGAAGACCCAGTACTTC. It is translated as CAISESSSNPRKTQYF.

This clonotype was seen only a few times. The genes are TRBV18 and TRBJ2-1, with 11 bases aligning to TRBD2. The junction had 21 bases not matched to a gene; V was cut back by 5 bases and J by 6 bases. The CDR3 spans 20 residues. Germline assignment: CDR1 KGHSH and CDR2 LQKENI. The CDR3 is CASSTTTQSLAGGLFNEQFF. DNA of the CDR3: TGTGCCAGCTCAACAACAACCCAGTCCCTAGCGGGAGGATTGTTCAATGAGCAGTTCTTC.

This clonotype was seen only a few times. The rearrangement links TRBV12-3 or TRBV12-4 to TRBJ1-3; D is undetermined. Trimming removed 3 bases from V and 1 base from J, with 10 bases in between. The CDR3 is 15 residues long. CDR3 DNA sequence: TGTGCCAGCAGTTTTGCAGTGTTTTCTGGAAACACCATATATTTT. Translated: CASSFAVFSGNTIYF.

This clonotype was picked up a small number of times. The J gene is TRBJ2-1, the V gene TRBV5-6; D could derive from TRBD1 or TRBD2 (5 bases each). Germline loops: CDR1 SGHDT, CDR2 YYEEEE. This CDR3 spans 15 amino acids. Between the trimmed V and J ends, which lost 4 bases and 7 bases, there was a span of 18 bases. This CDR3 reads CASSRTPGPLNEQFF. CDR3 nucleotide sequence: TGTGCCAGCAGCCGAACCCCGGGACCTCTTAATGAGCAGTTCTTC.

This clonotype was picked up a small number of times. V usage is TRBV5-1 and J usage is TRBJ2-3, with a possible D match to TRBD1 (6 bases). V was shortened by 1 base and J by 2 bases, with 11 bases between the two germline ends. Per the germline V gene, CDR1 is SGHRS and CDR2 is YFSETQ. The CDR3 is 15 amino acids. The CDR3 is CASSLKGTHTDTQYF. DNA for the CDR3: TGCGCCAGCAGCTTGAAGGGGACACACACAGATACGCAGTATTTT. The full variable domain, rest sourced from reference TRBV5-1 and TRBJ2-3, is KAGVTQTPRYLIKTRGQQVTLSCSPISGHRSVSWYQQTPGQGLQFLFEYFSETQRNKGNFPGRFSGRQFSNSRSEMNVSTLELGDSALYLCASSLKGTHTDTQYFGPGTRLTVL.

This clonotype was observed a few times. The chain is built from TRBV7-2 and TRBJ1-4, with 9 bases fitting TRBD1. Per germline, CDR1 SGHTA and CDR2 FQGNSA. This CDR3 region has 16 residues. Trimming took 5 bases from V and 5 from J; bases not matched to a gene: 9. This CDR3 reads CASSPNPGTGNEKLFF. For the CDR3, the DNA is TGTGCCAGCAGCCCCAATCCCGGGACAGGGAATGAAAAACTGTTTTTT.

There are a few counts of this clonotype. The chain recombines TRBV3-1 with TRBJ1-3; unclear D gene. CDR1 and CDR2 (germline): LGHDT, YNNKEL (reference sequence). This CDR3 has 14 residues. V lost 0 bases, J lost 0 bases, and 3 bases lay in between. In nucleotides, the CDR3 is TGTGCCAGCAGCCAAGAGGGCTCTGGAAACACCATATATTTT. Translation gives CASSQEGSGNTIYF.

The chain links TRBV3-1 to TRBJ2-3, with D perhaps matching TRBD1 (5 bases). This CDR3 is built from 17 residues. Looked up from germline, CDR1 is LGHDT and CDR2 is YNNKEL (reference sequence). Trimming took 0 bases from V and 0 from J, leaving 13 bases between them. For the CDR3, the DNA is TGTGCCAGCAGCCAAGATTACCCAGGGCTTAGCACAGATACGCAGTATTTT. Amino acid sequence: CASSQDYPGLSTDTQYF.

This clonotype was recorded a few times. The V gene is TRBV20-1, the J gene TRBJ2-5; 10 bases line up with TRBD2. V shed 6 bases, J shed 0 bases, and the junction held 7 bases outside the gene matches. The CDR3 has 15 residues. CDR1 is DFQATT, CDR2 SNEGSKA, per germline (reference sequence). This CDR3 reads CSAMSGGAYQETQYF. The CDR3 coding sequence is TGCAGTGCCATGAGCGGGGGGGCGTACCAAGAGACCCAGTACTTC.

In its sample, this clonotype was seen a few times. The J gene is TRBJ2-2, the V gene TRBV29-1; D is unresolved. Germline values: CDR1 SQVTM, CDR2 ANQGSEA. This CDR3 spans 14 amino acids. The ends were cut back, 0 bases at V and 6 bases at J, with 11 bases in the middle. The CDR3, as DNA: TGCAGCGTTGAAGATCTGGGTGTGTCCGGGGAGCTGTTTTTT. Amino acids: CSVEDLGVSGELFF.

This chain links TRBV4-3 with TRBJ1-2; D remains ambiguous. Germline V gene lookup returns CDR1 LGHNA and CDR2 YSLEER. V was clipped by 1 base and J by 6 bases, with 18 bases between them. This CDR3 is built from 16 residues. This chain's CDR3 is CASSQGSGETMDGYTF. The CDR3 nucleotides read TGCGCCAGCAGCCAAGGAAGCGGGGAAACAATGGATGGCTACACCTTC.

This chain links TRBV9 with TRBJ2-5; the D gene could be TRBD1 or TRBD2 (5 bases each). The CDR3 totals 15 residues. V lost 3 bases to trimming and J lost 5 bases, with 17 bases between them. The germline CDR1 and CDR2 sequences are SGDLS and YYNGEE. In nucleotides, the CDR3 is TGTGCCAGCAGCGCTCAAGACGGGACCAGGGAGACCCAGTACTTC. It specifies CASSAQDGTRETQYF.

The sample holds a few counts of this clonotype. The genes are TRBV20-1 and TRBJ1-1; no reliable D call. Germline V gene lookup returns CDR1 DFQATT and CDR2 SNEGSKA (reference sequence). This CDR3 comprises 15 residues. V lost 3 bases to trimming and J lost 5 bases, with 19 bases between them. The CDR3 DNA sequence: TGCAGTGCTAGCCTCCTGTTAAAAGGTCGGACTGAAGCTTTCTTT. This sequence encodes CSASLLLKGRTEAFF.

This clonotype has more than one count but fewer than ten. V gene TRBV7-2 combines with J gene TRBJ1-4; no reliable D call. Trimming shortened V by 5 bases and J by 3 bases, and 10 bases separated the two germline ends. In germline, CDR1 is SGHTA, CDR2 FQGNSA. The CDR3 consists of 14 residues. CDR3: CASSRGWANEKLFF. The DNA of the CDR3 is TGTGCCAGCAGCAGAGGGTGGGCTAATGAAAAACTGTTTTTT.

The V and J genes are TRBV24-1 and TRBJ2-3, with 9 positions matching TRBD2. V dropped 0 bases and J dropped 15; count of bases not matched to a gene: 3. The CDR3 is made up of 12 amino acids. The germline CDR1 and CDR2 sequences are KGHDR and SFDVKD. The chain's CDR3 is CATSDLLGTSYF. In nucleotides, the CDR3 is TGTGCCACCAGTGATTTGCTGGGGACTAGCTATTTT.

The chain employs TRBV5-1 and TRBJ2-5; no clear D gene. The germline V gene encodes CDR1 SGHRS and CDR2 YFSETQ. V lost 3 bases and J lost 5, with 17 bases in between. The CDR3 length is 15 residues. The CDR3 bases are TGCGCCAGCAGCTCTTCCGGTGGGGTTCCGGAGACCCAGTACTTC. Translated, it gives CASSSSGGVPETQYF. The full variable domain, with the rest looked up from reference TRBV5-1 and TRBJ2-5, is KAGVTQTPRYLIKTRGQQVTLSCSPISGHRSVSWYQQTPGQGLQFLFEYFSETQRNKGNFPGRFSGRQFSNSRSEMNVSTLELGDSALYLCASSSSGGVPETQYFGPGTRLLVL.

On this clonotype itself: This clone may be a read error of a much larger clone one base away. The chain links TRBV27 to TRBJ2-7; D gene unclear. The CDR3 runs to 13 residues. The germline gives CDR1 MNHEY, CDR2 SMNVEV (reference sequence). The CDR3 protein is CTSSFGPSYEQYF. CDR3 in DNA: TGTACCAGCAGTTTCGGGCCCTCCTACGAGCAGTACTTC.